This TCR beta chain is drawn from a study of graft-versus-host responses after intestinal transplantation. About the study: Transplantation in recipients was multivisceral, liver-intestinal, or isolated intestinal.

From germline, CDR1 is MNHEY and CDR2 SMNVEV (reference sequence). The V end was cut by 0 bases, the J end by 9 bases, with 21 bases between. The CDR3 is 17 amino acids. The data were produced by immunoSEQ multiplex PCR, yet TCRdb's version contains in-frame clones alone and is incomplete. The sample holds fewer than 15,000 clones, 30% to 40% seen once. This clone appeared a single time. Irradiated, violet-dye-labeled stimulators (around 200,000) were plated alongside around 200,000 CFSE-labeled responders. This sequence joins TRBV27 and TRBJ2-1; D is perhaps TRBD1 (6 bases). The starting material was alloreactive CD8+ T cells from a mixed lymphocyte reaction culture, obtained before intestinal transplant. Described subset: CFSE-low proliferating T cells sorted from roughly six-day pre-transplant mixed lymphocyte reaction (GvH or HvG direction). The receptor's source is a human patient who received an intestinal transplant. The CDR3: CASSLSAGAIPWGEQFF. The CDR3 nucleotides read TGTGCCAGCAGTTTATCGGCAGGGGCCATCCCGTGGGGTGAGCAGTTCTTC.